The 2 T cell receptor beta chains below were found in one sample sequenced in a study of cytomegalovirus exposure and HLA in healthy donors. The study ran its PCR with 60 Vbeta and 13 Jbeta primers. Repertoires were generated with immunoSEQ multiplex PCR, while TCRdb's copy carries only in-frame clones and drops some. Of over 150,000 clones listed, roughly four fifths are singletons. Input material: PBMCs. The source of these receptors is a girl aged 2 to 9 in good health and CMV-seropositive.

This clone was observed a few times. This chain's CDR3 is CASSRQDFNYGYTF. The CDR3 bases are TGTGCCAGCAGCCGACAGGATTTCAACTATGGCTACACCTTC. The chain has TRBV6-1 and TRBJ1-2; maybe TRBD1 (6 bases). The length of the CDR3 is 14 residues. Trimming pared 6 bases from V and 2 bases from J, leaving 13 bases between. CDR1 and CDR2 from the germline V gene are MNHNS and SASEGT.

The chain couples TRBV15 to TRBJ1-4; a possible D gene is TRBD1 (5 bases). The V end was cut by 3 bases, the J end by 7 bases, with 12 bases between. Per the germline V gene, CDR1 is LNHNV and CDR2 is YYDKDF (reference sequence). This CDR3 has 14 residues. DNA for the CDR3: TGTGCCACCAGCAGGGTCCAGGGCAGTGAAAAACTGTTTTTT. Its translation is CATSRVQGSEKLFF. Together with reference TRBV15 and TRBJ1-4, the CDR3 gives the full variable domain: DAMVIQNPRYQVTQFGKPVTLSCSQTLNHNVMYWYQQKSSQAPKLLFHYYDKDFNNEADTPDNFQSRRPNTSFCFLDIRSPGLGDTAMYLCATSRVQGSEKLFFGSGTQLSVL.